These 32 T cell receptor beta chains originate from one sample sequenced in a study of blood T cell repertoires in COVID-19. Clones were read by immunoSEQ multiplex PCR, and TCRdb kept only the in-frame ones, dropping some. This table holds just under 30,000 clones, roughly 87% found once. Material for sequencing was peripheral blood. The receptors originated from a human donor in a cohort sampled during active COVID-19.

The rearrangement joins TRBV4-2 to TRBJ2-7; D perhaps matches TRBD1 (7 bases). The CDR3 is made up of 16 amino acids. The germline V gene encodes CDR1 LGHNA and CDR2 YNFKEQ. V lost 0 bases and J 3 bases, leaving 15 bases between the germline ends. CDR3 in DNA: TGTGCCAGCAGCCAAGATAGGGGGCGGGGCGGCTACGAGCAGTACTTC. It is translated as CASSQDRGRGGYEQYF.

J is TRBJ2-5 and V is TRBV12-2; the table's D gene call, TRBD2, was not cross checked with the DNA. TRBV12-2 is assigned pseudogene status. The CDR3 spans 17 residues. CDR3 sequence reads: CASRLYVGDGRQETQYF. The CDR3, as DNA: TGTGCAAGTCGGCTTTACGTGGGGGACGGGAGGCAAGAGACCCAGTACTTC.

The gene calls are TRBV25-1 and TRBJ2-7, with D tentatively TRBD2 (5 bases). CDR3 size: 15 residues. The V gene lost 6 bases and the J gene lost 1 base, with 16 bases spanning the gap. Germline V CDR1 and CDR2: MGHDK, SYGVNS. The CDR3 region has the DNA TGTGCCAGCAGACAGACTACGGCCCCTTCCTACGAGCAGTACTTC. Translation: CASRQTTAPSYEQYF.

The chain links TRBV5-1 to TRBJ2-1; 13 nucleotides line up with TRBD2. CDR3 length equals 16 residues. CDR1 and CDR2 (germline): SGHRS, YFSETQ. With 4 bases clipped from V and 8 bases from J, the junction kept 9 bases outside the gene matches. CDR3 in amino acids: CASSEGLAGAWDEQFF. The CDR3 nucleotides are TGCGCCAGCAGCGAAGGACTAGCGGGGGCGTGGGATGAGCAGTTCTTC.

The J gene is TRBJ1-5, the V gene TRBV9; 7 nucleotides align to TRBD1. The length of the CDR3 is 19 residues. V trimming: 0 bases; J trimming: 0 bases; junction bases outside the gene matches: 12. Per the germline V gene, CDR1 is SGDLS and CDR2 is YYNGEE. CDR3: CASSVATGLWVYSNQPQHF. CDR3 DNA: TGTGCCAGCAGCGTAGCGACAGGGCTTTGGGTATATAGCAATCAGCCCCAGCATTTT.

The J gene is TRBJ2-1, the V gene TRBV3-1 (or the pseudogene TRBV3-2); TRBD1 might be the D (6 bases). This CDR3 region has 14 residues. Germline V lookup: CDR1 LGHDT, CDR2 YNNKEL (reference sequence). V was shortened by 6 bases and J by 1 base, with 10 bases between the two germline ends. CDR3 sequence: CASSPGTSYNEQFF. The CDR3 region has the DNA TGTGCCAGCAGTCCCGGGACATCCTACAATGAGCAGTTCTTC.

The V gene is TRBV2, the J gene TRBJ1-4; D call uncertain. The germline V and J ends were trimmed by 3 bases and 4 bases, with 9 bases remaining between them. Germline CDR1 SNHLY, CDR2 FYNNEI. The CDR3 has 14 residues. CDR3 coding DNA: TGTGCCAGCAGTGACCTACGGGGTAATGAAAAACTGTTTTTT. This encodes CASSDLRGNEKLFF.

This clone occurred a few times. The chain couples TRBV5-6 to TRBJ2-1; perhaps TRBD1 as D (5 bases). Germline assignment: CDR1 SGHDT and CDR2 YYEEEE. Trimming removed 5 bases at V and 9 bases at J, with 15 bases between. The CDR3 contains 13 residues. Here the CDR3 DNA reads TGTGCCAGCAGTCCCCAGGGTGGCGGTGAGCAGTTCTTC. Its translation is CASSPQGGGEQFF.

This clone was found once. CDR3 residues: CASSLEGRAGQEAFF. In DNA, the CDR3 is TGTGCCAGCAGCCTAGAGGGGAGGGCAGGACAAGAAGCTTTCTTT. This chain uses TRBV27 with TRBJ1-1; weak D call: TRBD1 (5 bases). There are 15 residues in the CDR3. Germline V lookup: CDR1 MNHEY, CDR2 SMNVEV (reference sequence). V was trimmed by 6 bases and J by 8 bases, leaving 22 bases between them.

The chain links TRBV7-9 to TRBJ2-1; D ambiguous. Germline-derived CDR1 and CDR2 are SEHNR and FQNEAQ (reference sequence). V shed 2 bases and J shed 4 bases, with 18 bases lying between them. The CDR3 extends over 17 amino acids. As DNA, the CDR3 is TGTGCCAGCAGCTTATGGCGCGAGACGGCTAGGTACAATGAGCAGTTCTTC. This encodes CASSLWRETARYNEQFF.

Only one count was recorded for this clone. The chain couples TRBV6-6 to TRBJ2-5; TRBD2 might be the D (5 bases). V lost 0 bases to trimming and J lost 5 bases, with 10 bases between them. CDR3 length: 14 residues. Germline V gene lookup returns CDR1 MNHNY and CDR2 SVGAGI (reference sequence). CDR3 DNA sequence: TGTGCCAGCAGTTACTCGGGAGAAAGGGAGACCCAGTACTTC. Amino acid sequence: CASSYSGERETQYF.

The chain carries TRBV5-6 and TRBJ2-7; 8 nucleotides align to TRBD2. Germline V gene data show CDR1 as SGHDT and CDR2 as YYEEEE. With 1 base clipped from V and 0 bases from J, the junction kept 3 bases outside the gene matches. The CDR3 totals 15 residues. This CDR3 reads CASSLLGTSSYEQYF. CDR3 nucleotide sequence: TGTGCCAGCAGCTTGTTGGGGACTAGCTCCTACGAGCAGTACTTC.

This rearrangement joins TRBV12-3 or TRBV12-4 to TRBJ1-1; 9 bases are shared with TRBD1. The V segment lost 7 bases and the J segment 5 bases; nucleotides outside the gene matches: 5. The CDR3 is 13 residues long. CDR3 loop: CASKTGGWTEAFF. CDR3 nucleotides: TGTGCCAGCAAAACAGGGGGCTGGACTGAAGCTTTCTTT.

CDR3 sequence (DNA): TGTGCCAGCAGCGAACAGGGGGCTTGGACAGATACGCAGTATTTT. It encodes CASSEQGAWTDTQYF. The chain is built from TRBV7-2 and TRBJ2-3, with TRBD1 matching over 9 bases. With 5 bases clipped from V and 3 bases from J, the junction kept 6 bases outside the gene matches. Germline CDR1 and CDR2: SGHTA and FQGNSA. This CDR3 is 15 amino acids long.

This sequence joins TRBV28 and TRBJ2-1; D is unclear. Trimming shortened V by 5 bases and J by 10 bases, and 12 bases separated the two germline ends. The CDR3 has 12 amino acids. Germline V lookup: CDR1 MDHEN, CDR2 SYDVKM. The CDR3 DNA reads as TGTGCCAGCAGTCCTCAGATCGGGGAGCAGTTCTTC. This codes for CASSPQIGEQFF.

This chain uses TRBV5-1 with TRBJ2-7; TRBD1 matches 10 bases. CDR1 is SGHRS, CDR2 YFSETQ, per germline. The CDR3 is 15 amino acids. V lost 2 bases and J lost 5; bases outside the gene matches: 7. CDR3 protein: CASSFGDRGGNEQYF. The CDR3 region has the DNA TGCGCCAGCAGCTTCGGGGACAGGGGAGGGAACGAGCAGTACTTC.

By share, this clone ranks as medium-sized. The gene calls are TRBV4-2 and TRBJ2-7; TRBD2 agrees at 13 bases. Germline assignment: CDR1 LGHNA and CDR2 YNFKEQ. After removal of 3 bases from V and 2 bases from J, the junction contained 1 base not matched to a gene. This CDR3 comprises 15 residues. CDR3: CASSHTSGGAYEQYF. The CDR3 DNA reads TGTGCCAGCAGCCACACTAGCGGGGGGGCCTACGAGCAGTACTTC.

Written as DNA, the CDR3 is TGCGCCAGCAGCCCTAATCGGGACAGGAGGTACGAGCAGTACTTC. Its protein is CASSPNRDRRYEQYF. V is TRBV4-3 and J is TRBJ2-7, with TRBD1 identical over 8 bases. Germline CDR1 reads LGHNA; CDR2 reads YSLEER. This CDR3 contains 15 residues. Trimming removed 4 bases from V and 4 bases from J; junction bases left unmatched: 9.

The chain employs TRBV4-3 and TRBJ2-7, with TRBD2 matching over 10 bases. The CDR3 runs to 13 residues. Germline trimming cut 9 bases from V and 4 bases from J; bases unmatched to any gene: 6. From germline, CDR1 is LGHNA and CDR2 YSLEER. The chain's CDR3 is CASLAGEGYEQYF. CDR3 in DNA: TGCGCCAGTCTAGCGGGGGAGGGTTACGAGCAGTACTTC.

The rearrangement joins TRBV7-9 to TRBJ2-1; D unresolved. CDR1 and CDR2 from the germline V gene are SEHNR and FQNEAQ (reference sequence). Trimming cost V 4 bases and J 12 bases, with 7 bases left between them. CDR3 size: 10 residues. The CDR3 DNA reads TGTGCCAGCAGCTCTCACATGCAGTTCTTC. It yields the protein CASSSHMQFF.

The rearrangement joins TRBV5-6 to TRBJ2-2; 9 nucleotides match TRBD2. After removal of 2 bases from V and 6 bases from J, the junction contained 5 bases not matched to a gene. The CDR3 sequence is 15 residues long. The germline gives CDR1 SGHDT, CDR2 YYEEEE. The CDR3 DNA is TGTGCCAGCAGCTTTGGCGGGGGGGCTGCCGGGGAGCTGTTTTTT. Amino acid sequence: CASSFGGGAAGELFF.

This clone was detected once. This chain links TRBV9 with TRBJ2-1; 9 nucleotides match TRBD1. V lost 5 bases to trimming and J lost 8 bases; unmatched junction nucleotides: 11. CDR3 size: 15 residues. The germline V gene has CDR1 SGDLS and CDR2 YYNGEE. CDR3 in amino acids: CASSRGTGWSDEQFF. The CDR3 nucleotides are TGTGCCAGCAGTAGGGGGACAGGGTGGTCCGATGAGCAGTTCTTC.

The chain has TRBV6-5 and TRBJ2-3; D is possibly TRBD2 (6 bases). The V gene lost 6 bases and the J gene lost 3 bases, with 13 bases spanning the gap. The germline V gene has CDR1 MNHEY and CDR2 SVGAGI. The CDR3 runs to 14 residues. The DNA of the CDR3 is TGTGCCAGCAGCGCCGGGACTTCGACAGATACGCAGTATTTT. It codes for CASSAGTSTDTQYF.

This clone was seen a few times. V is TRBV11-3 and J is TRBJ2-2, with 7 bases identical to TRBD2. Losses at the gene ends were 2 bases for V and 2 bases for J; bases not matched to a gene: 2. This CDR3 is 15 amino acids long. Per the germline V gene, CDR1 is SGHNT and CDR2 is YENEEA. CDR3 amino acids: CASSLSGVNTGELFF. The CDR3 DNA sequence: TGTGCCAGCAGCTTAAGCGGGGTCAACACCGGGGAGCTGTTTTTT.

The chain carries TRBV28 and TRBJ1-5; D remains ambiguous. Germline CDR1 is MDHEN and CDR2 is SYDVKM. The CDR3 spans 15 residues. The V end lost 3 bases, the J end lost 7 bases, and 16 bases lay between the germline ends. CDR3 in DNA: TGTGCCAGCAGTTTGGCGGCCGCGGGGTGGCAGCCCCAGCATTTT. Translated, it gives CASSLAAAGWQPQHF.

This rearrangement joins TRBV6-2 or TRBV6-3 to TRBJ1-1, with a possible D match to TRBD1 (5 bases). The germline gives CDR1 MNHEY, CDR2 SVGEGT. The CDR3 consists of 20 residues. V was trimmed by 0 bases and J by 0 bases, leaving 23 bases between them. CDR3 DNA sequence: TGTGCCAGCAGTTACTCGATCTTCGACAGAGTCAGATTCATGAACACTGAAGCTTTCTTT. Translated: CASSYSIFDRVRFMNTEAFF.

V usage is TRBV29-1 and J usage is TRBJ2-2; a possible D gene is TRBD2 (7 bases). This CDR3 comprises 13 residues. Germline V gene data show CDR1 as SQVTM and CDR2 as ANQGSEA. V lost 5 bases, J lost 4 bases, and 11 bases lay in between. The CDR3 DNA is TGCAGCGTTAGGGGGGGCGCCACCGGGGAGCTGTTTTTT. Translating it yields CSVRGGATGELFF.

The V call is TRBV7-9, the J call TRBJ2-5, with TRBD1 as a possible D gene (6 bases). The germline V and J ends were trimmed by 4 bases and 4 bases, with 13 bases remaining between them. This CDR3 contains 14 residues. CDR1 is SEHNR, CDR2 FQNEAQ, per germline (reference sequence). This CDR3 reads CASSSGTPRETQYF. The CDR3 DNA is TGTGCCAGCAGCTCAGGGACACCCCGAGAGACCCAGTACTTC. The full variable domain, with the rest looked up from reference TRBV7-9 and TRBJ2-5, is DTGVSQNPRHKITKRGQNVTFRCDPISEHNRLYWYRQTLGQGPEFLTYFQNEAQLEKSRLLSDRFSAERPKGSFSTLEIQRTEQGDSAMYLCASSSGTPRETQYFGPGTRLLVL.

This clone was observed once. The chain recombines TRBV5-1 with TRBJ1-5; unclear D gene. The CDR3 spans 14 residues. Germline V CDR1 and CDR2: SGHRS, YFSETQ. V lost 0 bases and J lost 5, with 9 bases in between. The chain's CDR3 is CASSLAGGHQPQHF. Written as DNA, the CDR3 is TGCGCCAGCAGCTTGGCGGGTGGCCATCAGCCCCAGCATTTT.

This clone showed up just a few times. J is TRBJ1-2 and V is TRBV30; tentative D call: TRBD1 (6 bases). This CDR3 is 14 amino acids long. Trimming shortened V by 3 bases and J by 5 bases, and 16 bases separated the two germline ends. Germline V gene sequence: CDR1 GTSNPN, CDR2 SVGIG (reference sequence). The CDR3 DNA reads as TGTGCCTGGAGAGCGCCGGACAGCGTTTATGGCTACACCTTC. Amino acids: CAWRAPDSVYGYTF.

The J gene is TRBJ2-7, the V gene TRBV11-2; 8 nucleotides align to TRBD1. Germline V lookup: CDR1 SGHAT, CDR2 FQNNGV. J gave up 0 bases and V 5 bases, and 9 bases lay outside the gene matches. This CDR3 is built from 16 residues. The CDR3 protein is CASSPPGQVVSYEQYF. Here the CDR3 DNA reads TGTGCCAGCAGCCCCCCGGGACAGGTTGTCTCCTACGAGCAGTACTTC.

The chain recombines TRBV4-1 with TRBJ2-3, with TRBD2 identical over 13 bases. The CDR3 totals 17 residues. Germline V CDR1 and CDR2: MGHRA, YSYEKL. V was clipped by 4 bases and J by 2 bases; unmatched bases: 6. The CDR3 reads CASSLGTSGAYTDTQYF. As DNA, the CDR3 is TGCGCCAGCAGCCTCGGGACTAGCGGGGCGTACACAGATACGCAGTATTTT.